These 9 T cell receptor beta chains were all obtained from the same sample, sequenced in a study of PD-1 blockade in classical Hodgkin lymphoma. Time point noted: cycle 4 day 1 (C4D1), after around six weeks of nivolumab. Patients all relapsed after autologous stem cell transplantation, and there was variation in brentuximab vedotin exposure. Sequencing was performed with immunoSEQ multiplex PCR; in TCRdb, only in-frame clones are kept and a portion is missing. The sample records tens of thousands of clones, over 75% being singletons. The sequencing here drew on peripheral blood mononuclear cells (PBMCs), taken before the fourth cycle of nivolumab. These receptor sequences come from a human donor with classical Hodgkin lymphoma.

The chain recombines TRBV4-2 with TRBJ1-2; perhaps TRBD1 as D (6 bases). The V end lost 2 bases, the J end lost 3 bases, and 16 bases lay between the germline ends. CDR1 LGHNA and CDR2 YNFKEQ come from the germline V gene. The CDR3 covers 16 residues. The CDR3 loop is CASSQSKGETYYGYTF. The CDR3 region has the DNA TGTGCCAGCAGCCAAAGCAAGGGGGAGACCTACTATGGCTACACCTTC.

This clone has more than one count but fewer than ten. The chain combines TRBV9 with TRBJ2-1, with 7 bases aligning to TRBD2. Germline V gives CDR1 SGDLS, CDR2 YYNGEE. V shed 3 bases and J 9 bases; nucleotides not matched to a gene: 6. The CDR3 has 13 residues. The CDR3 bases are TGTGCCAGCAGCGAACTAGCGATTGGTGAGCAGTTCTTC. Translation: CASSELAIGEQFF.

The rearrangement links TRBV28 to TRBJ2-3; D not certain. V dropped 6 bases and J dropped 4 bases, with 11 bases sitting between them. This CDR3 spans 13 amino acids. Per the germline V gene, CDR1 is MDHEN and CDR2 is SYDVKM. CDR3 sequence: CASRPVLPDTQYF. DNA of the CDR3: TGTGCCAGCAGGCCGGTTCTTCCAGATACGCAGTATTTT.

The V gene is TRBV10-3, the J gene TRBJ1-2; the D gene is possibly TRBD1 (6 bases). Trimming removed 3 bases at V and 6 bases at J, with 8 bases between. The CDR3 has 12 amino acids. Germline V CDR1 and CDR2: ENHRY, SYGVKD. The CDR3 region is CAISDGGDGYTF. CDR3 in DNA: TGTGCCATCAGTGATGGGGGCGATGGCTACACCTTC.

The rearrangement links TRBV10-2 to TRBJ2-7, with 7 bases lining up with TRBD2. The germline V gene encodes CDR1 WSHSY and CDR2 SAAADI. Trimming took 4 bases from V and 1 from J; bases not matched to a gene: 7. The CDR3 loop spans 15 amino acids. CDR3 residues: CASSVFGGGSYEQYF. CDR3 coding DNA: TGCGCCAGCAGTGTATTTGGGGGAGGGTCCTACGAGCAGTACTTC.

The CDR3 region is CASIKEAGTQETQYF. DNA for the CDR3: TGTGCCAGCATCAAGGAGGCAGGGACACAAGAGACCCAGTACTTC. The gene calls are TRBV2 and TRBJ2-5; maybe TRBD1 (6 bases). The V end lost 7 bases, the J end lost 2 bases, and 17 bases lay between the germline ends. The CDR3 consists of 15 residues. The germline CDR1 and CDR2 sequences are SNHLY and FYNNEI.

The rearrangement uses TRBV6-6 and TRBJ2-7; 12 nucleotides agree with TRBD2. The germline gives CDR1 MNHNY, CDR2 SVGAGI (reference sequence). The CDR3 is made up of 15 amino acids. V trimming: 5 bases; J trimming: 4 bases; junction bases outside the gene matches: 6. The CDR3 is CASSLGLAGGYEQYF. The CDR3, as DNA: TGTGCCAGCAGTCTCGGTCTAGCGGGGGGGTACGAGCAGTACTTC.

The V and J genes are TRBV27 and TRBJ2-7, with 8 bases identical to TRBD2. Germline CDR1 is MNHEY and CDR2 is SMNVEV (reference sequence). CDR3 length equals 16 residues. V was pared by 4 bases and J by 2 bases, with 10 bases of the junction left unmatched. The CDR3 sequence is CASSSSSSGSPYEQYF. CDR3 nucleotide sequence: TGTGCCAGCAGTTCATCCTCTAGCGGGTCACCCTACGAGCAGTACTTC.

The chain uses TRBV6-6 and TRBJ2-5, with 8 bases aligning to TRBD1. The CDR3 has 14 amino acids. Germline-derived CDR1 and CDR2 are MNHNY and SVGAGI (reference sequence). Germline trimming cut 5 bases from V and 5 bases from J; bases unmatched to any gene: 7. CDR3 in amino acids: CASSDRGGWETQYF. In DNA, the CDR3 is TGTGCCAGCAGTGACAGGGGTGGTTGGGAGACCCAGTACTTC.